Presented here are 13 T cell receptor beta chains from one specimen sequenced in a study of T cells in Graves' hyperthyroidism and ophthalmopathy. Using RNA transcripts as the source, TCR beta CDR3 regions were amplified. Carried out on the TCR CDR3, a first-round RT-PCR used the HTBI primer set. One entry per CDR3 protein, called by TCRdb with MiXCR from the multiplex PCR reads. This table has about 95,000 distinct CDR3 sequences, around 42% appearing once. The sequencing sample was made of peripheral blood or thyroid tissue (not recorded which). The receptors come from a woman aged 30 to 39 with Graves' hyperthyroidism.

The chain combines TRBV4-2 with TRBJ2-7; 12 bases agree with TRBD2. V shed 3 bases, J shed 7 bases, and the junction held 1 base outside the gene matches. Germline-derived CDR1 and CDR2 are LGHNA and YNFKEQ. This CDR3 comprises 13 residues. In DNA form, the CDR3 reads TGTGCCAGCAGCCAGGGACTAGCGGGTGAGCAGTACTTC. Translation: CASSQGLAGEQYF.

At least ten counts were recorded for this clonotype. The V and J genes are TRBV5-1 and TRBJ2-7; D could derive from TRBD1 or TRBD2 (6 bases each). The V end lost 2 bases, the J end lost 4 bases, and 16 bases lay between the germline ends. Germline V CDR1 and CDR2: SGHRS, YFSETQ. This CDR3 is 15 amino acids long. The CDR3 spells CASSLGGTTVYEQYF. CDR3 sequence (DNA): TGCGCCAGCAGCTTAGGAGGGACAACAGTGTACGAGCAGTACTTC. Complete variable domain (other parts from reference TRBV5-1 and TRBJ2-7): KAGVTQTPRYLIKTRGQQVTLSCSPISGHRSVSWYQQTPGQGLQFLFEYFSETQRNKGNFPGRFSGRQFSNSRSEMNVSTLELGDSALYLCASSLGGTTVYEQYFGPGTRLTVT.

There are many counts of this clonotype. The chain carries TRBV7-8 and TRBJ1-2; D uncertain. The CDR3 contains 13 residues. Germline V gene data show CDR1 as SGHVS and CDR2 as FQNEAQ. V was shortened by 5 bases and J by 7 bases, with 14 bases between the two germline ends. CDR3 sequence reads: CASSPQHHRGYTF. CDR3 bases: TGTGCCAGCAGCCCACAACACCACCGTGGCTACACCTTC.

This clonotype was seen ten or more times. The chain recombines TRBV6-5 with TRBJ1-6, with D hard to call. Germline V lookup: CDR1 MNHEY, CDR2 SVGAGI. The V and J ends lost 6 bases and 10 bases respectively, with 13 bases between them. The CDR3 totals 13 residues. CDR3: CASRQGGRSPLHF. The CDR3 nucleotides are TGTGCCAGCAGACAAGGAGGGAGGTCACCCCTCCACTTT.

In its sample, this clonotype was seen many times. This CDR3 reads CASRDDDRGRGETQYF. The DNA of the CDR3 is TGTGCCAGCAGGGACGATGACAGGGGGCGCGGGGAGACCCAGTACTTC. This chain connects TRBV28 to TRBJ2-5, with 10 bases identical to TRBD1. The germline gives CDR1 MDHEN, CDR2 SYDVKM. Germline trimming cut 6 bases from V and 5 bases from J; bases unmatched to any gene: 12. The CDR3 consists of 16 residues. The full variable domain, in which reference TRBV28 and TRBJ2-5 provide the parts outside the CDR3, is DVKVTQSSRYLVKRTGEKVFLECVQDMDHENMFWYRQDPGLGLRLIYFSYDVKMKEKGDIPEGYSVSREKKERFSLILESASTNQTSMYLCASRDDDRGRGETQYFGPGTRLLVL.

This clonotype was seen ten or more times. This chain links TRBV29-1 with TRBJ1-5, with TRBD1 matching over 7 bases. This CDR3 has 14 residues. V was pared by 6 bases and J by 5 bases, with 10 bases of the junction left unmatched. Germline loops: CDR1 SQVTM, CDR2 ANQGSEA. DNA for the CDR3: TGCAGCGTCATTATAACAGGGGCGGATCAGCCCCAGCATTTT. Protein: CSVIITGADQPQHF.

This clonotype was seen only a few times. The chain couples TRBV28 to TRBJ1-2; 12 bases align to TRBD1. After removal of 6 bases from V and 6 bases from J, the junction contained 17 bases not matched to a gene. This CDR3 spans 18 amino acids. CDR1 and CDR2 (germline): MDHEN, SYDVKM. The CDR3 nucleotides are TGTGCCAGCAGACGAAAACCCGGGACAGGGGGCGGGTACGATGGCTACACCTTC. This gives the protein CASRRKPGTGGGYDGYTF.

This clonotype was recorded at least ten times. V usage is TRBV6-5 and J usage is TRBJ2-7, with TRBD1 matching over 7 bases. This CDR3 has 13 amino acids. With 7 bases clipped from V and 2 bases from J, the junction kept 5 bases outside the gene matches. Germline V lookup: CDR1 MNHEY, CDR2 SVGAGI. CDR3 loop: CASNPGGTYEQYF. CDR3 nucleotide sequence: TGTGCCAGCAACCCAGGGGGTACCTACGAGCAGTACTTC.

The rearrangement uses TRBV20-1 and TRBJ2-5; no clear D gene. The CDR3 covers 10 residues. The germline V gene encodes CDR1 DFQATT and CDR2 SNEGSKA (reference sequence). V shed 5 bases and J shed 5 bases, with 6 bases lying between them. CDR3 sequence reads: CSAGWETQYF. The CDR3 coding sequence is TGCAGTGCTGGGTGGGAGACCCAGTACTTC.

This clonotype has ten or more counts. The rearrangement joins TRBV10-3 to TRBJ1-1, with D possibly matching TRBD1 (5 bases). This CDR3 is 12 amino acids long. CDR1 is ENHRY, CDR2 SYGVKD, per germline. Trimming took off 8 bases at V and 5 bases at J, with 12 bases between the two ends. In nucleotides, the CDR3 is TGTGCCATCCGGCAGGGTCCGACTGAAGCTTTCTTT. This translates into CAIRQGPTEAFF.

This clonotype has at least ten counts. The J gene is TRBJ1-2, the V gene TRBV12-3 or TRBV12-4, with D possibly TRBD1 on 5 matching bases. There are 14 residues in the CDR3. Deletions cut 1 base from V and 14 bases from J, with 20 bases between. As DNA, the CDR3 is TGTGCCAGCAGTTTAGGGGGCGGGACCCCCGCGATAACCTTC. Protein sequence: CASSLGGGTPAITF.

This clonotype was picked up many times. DNA of the CDR3: TGTGCCTGGAGTGTCAGCATCTACGAGCAGTACTTC. Translating gives CAWSVSIYEQYF. This chain uses TRBV30 with TRBJ2-7; D unresolved. CDR3 length: 12 amino acids. Germline loops: CDR1 GTSNPN, CDR2 SVGIG (reference sequence). Trimming removed 0 bases at V and 3 bases at J, with 6 bases between.

Regarding this clonotype: The germline gene is not matched at one end of the junction; a read error may be the cause. The rearrangement links TRBV7-9 to TRBJ1-2, with 8 nucleotides matching TRBD1. Germline V CDR1 and CDR2: SEHNR, FQNEAQ (reference sequence). The CDR3 spans 14 residues. CDR3 sequence (DNA): TGTGCCACCAGCAGGGGGGACAGGCTCTATGGCTACACCTTC. It is translated as CATSRGDRLYGYTF.